What follows are 30 T cell receptor beta chains derived from one specimen sequenced in a study of T cell changes during pregnancy in multiple sclerosis. Here immunoSEQ multiplex PCR was the method, and the copy in TCRdb shows in-frame clones only, minus some. Seen here are tens of thousands of clones, 75% to 90% observed once, and the top ten hold approximately 1.6%. Sequenced material: peripheral blood, taken in the first trimester of pregnancy. These receptors all come from a female donor in good health, enrolled as a control in a pregnancy study.

The chain has TRBV5-1 and TRBJ2-7; maybe TRBD1 (6 bases). Germline lookup yields CDR1 SGHRS and CDR2 YFSETQ. Trimming stripped 0 bases from V and 0 bases from J, with 10 bases between. The CDR3 contains 15 residues. In DNA, the CDR3 is TGCGCCAGCAGCTTGGTACAGGGCCTCTCCTACGAGCAGTACTTC. Its translation: CASSLVQGLSYEQYF.

The V and J genes are TRBV29-1 and TRBJ2-7; the match to TRBD1 covers 10 bases. With V trimmed by 3 bases and J by 4 bases, 12 bases remained unmatched. Germline V lookup: CDR1 SQVTM, CDR2 ANQGSEA. The CDR3 contains 16 residues. The CDR3 loop is CSVDGTRDRGGYEQYF. The CDR3 coding sequence is TGCAGCGTTGATGGAACCCGGGACAGGGGTGGATACGAGCAGTACTTC.

This clone was seen just once. The gene calls are TRBV7-8 and TRBJ2-2; tentative D call: TRBD1 (6 bases). The germline gives CDR1 SGHVS, CDR2 FQNEAQ. V lost 4 bases and J 2 bases, leaving 14 bases between the germline ends. This CDR3 is built from 16 residues. The CDR3 is CASSSVGGTNTGELFF. CDR3 nucleotides: TGTGCCAGCAGCTCTGTAGGGGGAACCAACACCGGGGAGCTGTTTTTT.

This chain links TRBV2 with TRBJ2-1; D might be TRBD2 (5 bases). The germline CDR1 and CDR2 sequences are SNHLY and FYNNEI. With 1 base removed from V and 8 bases from J, the gap between germline ends came to 15 bases. The CDR3 runs to 15 residues. The DNA for the CDR3 is TGTGCCAGCAGTGAAGGGGCGGGTAGTCTCTATGAGCAGTTCTTC. It encodes CASSEGAGSLYEQFF.

J is TRBJ1-4 and V is TRBV27; D call uncertain. CDR3 length: 17 residues. With 3 bases removed from V and 8 bases from J, the gap between germline ends came to 22 bases. The germline V gene encodes CDR1 MNHEY and CDR2 SMNVEV (reference sequence). The CDR3 coding sequence is TGTGCCAGCAGTTTCAGTCAAACCGGGGAGGTACGGGAAAAACTGTTTTTT. This gives the protein CASSFSQTGEVREKLFF.

CDR3 region: CASSEAAENTEAFF. CDR3 DNA sequence: TGTGCCAGCAGTGAAGCGGCGGAGAACACTGAAGCTTTCTTT. The chain joins TRBV6-1 to TRBJ1-1, with D uncertain. Per the germline V gene, CDR1 is MNHNS and CDR2 is SASEGT. The V gene lost 0 bases and the J gene lost 1 base, with 6 bases spanning the gap. The CDR3 sequence is 14 residues long.

This rearrangement joins TRBV7-9 to TRBJ2-7; 10 bases fit TRBD1. CDR3 length equals 16 residues. The ends lost 4 bases at V and 8 bases at J; junction bases unmatched: 14. CDR1 and CDR2 from the germline V gene are SEHNR and FQNEAQ (reference sequence). As DNA, the CDR3 is TGTGCCAGCAGCTACCTCCGGACAGGGGGGAACGTTAAGCAGTACTTC. Its protein is CASSYLRTGGNVKQYF.

The chain links TRBV19 to TRBJ1-4, with 7 bases aligning to TRBD1. CDR1 LNHDA and CDR2 SQIVND come from the germline V gene (reference sequence). J was trimmed by 0 bases and V by 0 bases; bases with no gene match: 4. The CDR3 is made up of 17 amino acids. CDR3 DNA sequence: TGTGCCAGTAGTATAGACCGACAGGGAACAACTAATGAAAAACTGTTTTTT. Protein product: CASSIDRQGTTNEKLFF.

The rearrangement joins TRBV28 to TRBJ1-5; a possible D gene is TRBD1 (6 bases). The CDR3 is made up of 15 amino acids. From germline, CDR1 is MDHEN and CDR2 SYDVKM. V shed 4 bases and J shed 3 bases, with 13 bases lying between them. This CDR3 is CASSSIQGYNQPQHF. The CDR3 DNA reads as TGTGCCAGCAGTTCAATACAGGGATACAATCAGCCCCAGCATTTT. The full variable domain, its missing parts supplied by reference TRBV28 and TRBJ1-5, is DVKVTQSSRYLVKRTGEKVFLECVQDMDHENMFWYRQDPGLGLRLIYFSYDVKMKEKGDIPEGYSVSREKKERFSLILESASTNQTSMYLCASSSIQGYNQPQHFGDGTRLSIL.

The chain employs TRBV21-1 and TRBJ1-2. TRBV21-1 is an annotated pseudogene. There are 17 residues in the CDR3. The CDR3, as DNA: TGTGCCAGCAGCAATGGACCGACCGGGACTGAGAACTATGGCTACACCTTC. Its protein is CASSNGPTGTENYGYTF.

This clone was seen only once. The chain carries TRBV5-1 and TRBJ2-3, with a tentative D call TRBD2 (5 bases). The CDR3 loop spans 16 amino acids. Trimming took 4 bases from V and 0 from J, leaving 15 bases between them. CDR1 and CDR2 from the germline V gene are SGHRS and YFSETQ. CDR3 protein: CASSPAVELSTDTQYF. The CDR3 nucleotides are TGCGCCAGCAGCCCAGCGGTGGAGTTAAGCACAGATACGCAGTATTTT. Full variable domain (outside the CDR3, taken from reference TRBV5-1 and TRBJ2-3): KAGVTQTPRYLIKTRGQQVTLSCSPISGHRSVSWYQQTPGQGLQFLFEYFSETQRNKGNFPGRFSGRQFSNSRSEMNVSTLELGDSALYLCASSPAVELSTDTQYFGPGTRLTVL.

Only a few counts were recorded for this clone. This sequence joins TRBV19 and TRBJ1-2; no definite D call. The CDR3 has 13 residues. Germline V gene data show CDR1 as LNHDA and CDR2 as SQIVND (reference sequence). Between the trimmed V and J ends, which lost 0 bases and 4 bases, there was a span of 6 bases. The CDR3 loop is CASSIDASYGYTF. CDR3 nucleotides: TGTGCCAGTAGTATAGACGCGAGCTATGGCTACACCTTC.

The chain carries TRBV11-3 and TRBJ2-1; D might be TRBD2 (6 bases). Trimming took 8 bases from V and 8 from J, leaving 13 bases between them. CDR1 and CDR2 (germline): SGHNT, YENEEA. CDR3 length: 12 residues. CDR3 coding DNA: TGTGCCAGCGGGGGGAATGATCATGAGCAGTTCTTC. Protein: CASGGNDHEQFF.

J is TRBJ2-2 and V is TRBV7-9, with 9 bases aligning to TRBD2. The CDR3 contains 19 residues. Germline CDR1 and CDR2: SEHNR and FQNEAQ (reference sequence). The V segment lost 3 bases and the J segment 4 bases; nucleotides outside the gene matches: 15. Written as DNA, the CDR3 is TGTGCCAGCAGCTTGGTAGCGGGGGCCCGGATTGTTGCCACCGGGGAGCTGTTTTTT. It yields the protein CASSLVAGARIVATGELFF.

The chain links TRBV6-4 to TRBJ1-2; 7 bases are shared with TRBD1. The germline V gene has CDR1 MRHNA and CDR2 SNTAGT. V lost 3 bases, J lost 2 bases, and 0 bases stayed unmatched. The CDR3 is 13 amino acids. The CDR3 sequence is CASSEDRNYGYTF. CDR3 sequence (DNA): TGTGCCAGCAGTGAGGACAGGAACTATGGCTACACCTTC.

The chain has TRBV18 and TRBJ2-2; the D is unclear. The length of the CDR3 is 13 residues. Germline-derived CDR1 and CDR2 are KGHSH and LQKENI. Trimming left V 6 bases short and J 4 bases short, with 9 bases between. CDR3 in DNA: TGTGCCAGCTCCCCCCCGAGCACCGGGGAGCTGTTTTTT. This translates into CASSPPSTGELFF.

The rearrangement joins TRBV25-1 to TRBJ1-2; D call uncertain. V shed 2 bases and J shed 8 bases, with 6 bases lying between them. This CDR3 contains 11 residues. CDR1 MGHDK and CDR2 SYGVNS come from the germline V gene. CDR3 sequence: CASSENEGYTF. DNA for the CDR3: TGTGCCAGCAGTGAAAATGAGGGCTACACCTTC.

The chain uses TRBV4-1 and TRBJ2-1, with 7 nucleotides matching TRBD1. V shed 2 bases and J 8 bases; nucleotides not matched to a gene: 6. The CDR3 runs 14 residues. From germline, CDR1 is MGHRA and CDR2 YSYEKL. The CDR3 region is CASSQSRQGDEQFF. The CDR3 coding sequence is TGCGCCAGCAGCCAATCCCGACAGGGCGATGAGCAGTTCTTC.

V and J are TRBV7-2 and TRBJ1-2; D might be TRBD1 (5 bases). This CDR3 is 13 amino acids long. V dropped 2 bases and J dropped 13 bases, with 17 bases sitting between them. Germline CDR1 SGHTA, CDR2 FQGNSA. The DNA for the CDR3 is TGTGCCAGCAGCTTATCAGGGAACCTATGGCCCACCTTC. Amino acids: CASSLSGNLWPTF.

This clone occurred once. V gene TRBV2 combines with J gene TRBJ2-7, with D perhaps TRBD2 (5 bases). Looked up from germline, CDR1 is SNHLY and CDR2 is FYNNEI. V shed 4 bases and J shed 2 bases, with 6 bases lying between them. This CDR3 is built from 12 residues. This CDR3 reads CASSAGTYEQYF. CDR3 nucleotide sequence: TGTGCCAGCAGTGCCGGGACCTACGAGCAGTACTTC.

The V gene is TRBV7-9, the J gene TRBJ2-1, with D tentatively TRBD1 (5 bases). Germline CDR1 is SEHNR and CDR2 is FQNEAQ (reference sequence). V was clipped by 3 bases and J by 3 bases, with 12 bases between them. CDR3 size: 15 residues. This CDR3 reads CASSFVNRNYNEQFF. The CDR3 nucleotides are TGTGCCAGCAGCTTTGTCAACAGGAACTACAATGAGCAGTTCTTC. The complete variable domain, with remaining parts taken from reference TRBV7-9 and TRBJ2-1, reads DTGVSQNPRHKITKRGQNVTFRCDPISEHNRLYWYRQTLGQGPEFLTYFQNEAQLEKSRLLSDRFSAERPKGSFSTLEIQRTEQGDSAMYLCASSFVNRNYNEQFFGPGTRLTVL.

The genes are TRBV6-4 and TRBJ2-4; 11 bases agree with TRBD2. The V segment lost 4 bases and the J segment 0 bases; nucleotides outside the gene matches: 11. This CDR3 has 19 amino acids. Germline CDR1 MRHNA, CDR2 SNTAGT. CDR3 nucleotides: TGTGCCAGCAGTGTCTGGACTAGCGGGTACCAATTAGCCAAAAACATTCAGTACTTC. Its protein product is CASSVWTSGYQLAKNIQYF.

The rearrangement links TRBV6-5 to TRBJ2-1; no firm D call. This CDR3 has 16 amino acids. Trimming took off 0 bases at V and 0 bases at J, with 9 bases between the two ends. The V gene's germline CDR1 is MNHEY and CDR2 SVGAGI. CDR3 sequence: CASSYSIRGSYNEQFF. The DNA for the CDR3 is TGTGCCAGCAGTTACTCGATCCGCGGCTCCTACAATGAGCAGTTCTTC.

This clone has only a few counts. The rearrangement joins TRBV27 to TRBJ1-2; 7 bases align to TRBD1. The CDR3 is 15 amino acids. Germline CDR1 is MNHEY and CDR2 is SMNVEV (reference sequence). V lost 0 bases and J lost 4; bases outside the gene matches: 5. The CDR3 DNA reads as TGTGCCAGCAGTTTATCGACAGGGCCCGGCTATGGCTACACCTTC. Encoded protein: CASSLSTGPGYGYTF.

The rearrangement uses TRBV5-4 and TRBJ1-2; D might be TRBD1 (5 bases). Trimming removed 6 bases at V and 8 bases at J, with 14 bases between. CDR1 and CDR2 (germline): SGHNT, YYREEE (reference sequence). The CDR3 loop spans 12 amino acids. The CDR3 nucleotides read TGTGCCAGCACCAAGGATGGGGGGGGCTACACCTTC. Translation gives CASTKDGGGYTF.

This clone has just a few counts. The chain couples TRBV14 to TRBJ1-2; tentative D call: TRBD1 (5 bases). The CDR3 covers 13 residues. V shed 1 base and J shed 6 bases, with 9 bases lying between them. CDR1 is SGHDN, CDR2 FVKESK, per germline. The CDR3 is CASSQANRHGYTF. Written as DNA, the CDR3 is TGTGCCAGCAGCCAAGCAAACAGGCATGGCTACACCTTC.

The chain links TRBV19 to TRBJ1-1; TRBD1 might be the D (5 bases). The V end was cut by 5 bases, the J end by 7 bases, with 17 bases between. Germline V CDR1 and CDR2: LNHDA, SQIVND (reference sequence). The CDR3 runs 14 residues. The CDR3 reads CASSPDTKRVEAFF. DNA for the CDR3: TGTGCCAGTAGTCCGGACACTAAAAGGGTTGAAGCTTTCTTT.

This clone was observed a few times. V usage is TRBV6-5 and J usage is TRBJ1-6, with 7 bases aligning to TRBD1. The CDR3 runs 16 residues. Trimming removed 2 bases from V and 4 bases from J; junction bases left unmatched: 5. Looked up from germline, CDR1 is MNHEY and CDR2 is SVGAGI. The CDR3 reads CASSYGGQRYNSPLHF. The CDR3 coding sequence is TGTGCCAGCAGTTACGGGGGACAGAGATATAATTCACCCCTCCACTTT.

The V call is TRBV28, the J call TRBJ2-7; 10 bases map to TRBD1. V was pared by 8 bases and J by 5 bases, with 9 bases of the junction left unmatched. Per the germline V gene, CDR1 is MDHEN and CDR2 is SYDVKM. CDR3 length equals 14 residues. The CDR3 sequence is CASGGDRGHDEQYF. CDR3 sequence (DNA): TGTGCCAGCGGGGGGGACAGGGGTCATGACGAGCAGTACTTC.

V is TRBV10-2 and J is TRBJ1-1; the D is unclear. Deletions cut 0 bases from V and 12 bases from J, with 14 bases between. This CDR3 is built from 13 residues. Germline V gene sequence: CDR1 WSHSY, CDR2 SAAADI. This CDR3 reads CASSESYMGIPFF. The CDR3 DNA follows: TGCGCCAGCAGTGAGTCATATATGGGCATCCCTTTCTTT.